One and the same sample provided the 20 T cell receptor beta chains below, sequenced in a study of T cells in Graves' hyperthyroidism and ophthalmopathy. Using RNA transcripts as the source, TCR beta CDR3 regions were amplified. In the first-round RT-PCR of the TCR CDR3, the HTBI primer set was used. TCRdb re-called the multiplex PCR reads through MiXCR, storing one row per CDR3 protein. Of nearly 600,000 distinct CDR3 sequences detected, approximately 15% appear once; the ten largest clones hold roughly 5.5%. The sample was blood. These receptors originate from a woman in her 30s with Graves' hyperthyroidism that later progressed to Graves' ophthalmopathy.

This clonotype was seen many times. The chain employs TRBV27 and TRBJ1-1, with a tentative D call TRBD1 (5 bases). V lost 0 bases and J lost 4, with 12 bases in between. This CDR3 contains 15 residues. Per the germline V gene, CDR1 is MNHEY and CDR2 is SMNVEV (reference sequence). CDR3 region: CASSLSPGLSTEAFF. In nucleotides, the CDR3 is TGTGCCAGCAGTTTATCTCCAGGGTTGAGCACTGAAGCTTTCTTT.

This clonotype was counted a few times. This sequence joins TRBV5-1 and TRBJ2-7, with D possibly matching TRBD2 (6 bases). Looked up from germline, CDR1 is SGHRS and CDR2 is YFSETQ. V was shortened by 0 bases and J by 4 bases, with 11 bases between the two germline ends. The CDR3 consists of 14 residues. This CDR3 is CASSLEAGYYEQYF. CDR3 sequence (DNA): TGCGCCAGCAGCTTGGAGGCGGGGTATTACGAGCAGTACTTC.

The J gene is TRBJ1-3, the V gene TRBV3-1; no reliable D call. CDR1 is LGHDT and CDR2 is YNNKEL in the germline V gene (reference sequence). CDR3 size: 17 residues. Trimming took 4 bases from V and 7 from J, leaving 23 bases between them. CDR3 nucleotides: TGTGCCAGCAGCCCTACTCGAACCGTGCTCCTCCGGAACACCATATATTTT. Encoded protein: CASSPTRTVLLRNTIYF.

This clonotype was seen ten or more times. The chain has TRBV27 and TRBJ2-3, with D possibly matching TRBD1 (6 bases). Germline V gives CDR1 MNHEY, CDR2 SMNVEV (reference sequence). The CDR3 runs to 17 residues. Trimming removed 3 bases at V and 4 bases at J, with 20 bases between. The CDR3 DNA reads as TGTGCCAGCAGTTTTCAATCGACAGGTCCCTCCCCAGATACGCAGTATTTT. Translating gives CASSFQSTGPSPDTQYF.

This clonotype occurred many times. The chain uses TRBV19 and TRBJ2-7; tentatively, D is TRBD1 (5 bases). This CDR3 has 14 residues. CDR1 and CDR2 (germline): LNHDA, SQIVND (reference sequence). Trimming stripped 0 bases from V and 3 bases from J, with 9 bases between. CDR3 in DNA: TGTGCCAGTAGTATAGATCGAAGGGGCTACGAGCAGTACTTC. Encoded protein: CASSIDRRGYEQYF.

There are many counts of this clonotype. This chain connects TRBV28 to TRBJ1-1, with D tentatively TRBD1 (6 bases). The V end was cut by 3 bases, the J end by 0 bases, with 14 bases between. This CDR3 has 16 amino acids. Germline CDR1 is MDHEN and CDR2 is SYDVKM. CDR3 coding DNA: TGTGCCAGCAGTTTGGGGGCGGAACTGATGAACACTGAAGCTTTCTTT. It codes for CASSLGAELMNTEAFF.

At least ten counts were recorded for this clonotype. The CDR3 protein is CASSSLETQYF. The DNA of the CDR3 is TGTGCCAGCAGTAGTTTAGAGACCCAGTACTTC. The gene calls are TRBV7-2 and TRBJ2-5; no definite D call. The CDR3 totals 11 residues. V dropped 6 bases and J dropped 4 bases, with 6 bases sitting between them. Germline loops: CDR1 SGHTA, CDR2 FQGNSA.

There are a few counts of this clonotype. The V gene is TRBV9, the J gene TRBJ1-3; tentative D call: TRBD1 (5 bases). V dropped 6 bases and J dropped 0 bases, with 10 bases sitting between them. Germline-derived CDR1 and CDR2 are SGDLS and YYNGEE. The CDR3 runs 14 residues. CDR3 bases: TGTGCCAGCACCGCCGGGACCTCTGGAAACACCATATATTTT. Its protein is CASTAGTSGNTIYF.

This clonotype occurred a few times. CDR3 loop: CASSHPVLSGEQTQYF. The DNA for the CDR3 is TGCGCCAGCAGCCACCCCGTTTTGAGCGGCGAACAGACCCAGTACTTC. V gene TRBV4-1 combines with J gene TRBJ2-5, with D perhaps matching TRBD2 (5 bases). Trimming removed 3 bases from V and 6 bases from J, with 20 bases in between. This CDR3 is 16 amino acids long. The germline gives CDR1 MGHRA, CDR2 YSYEKL.

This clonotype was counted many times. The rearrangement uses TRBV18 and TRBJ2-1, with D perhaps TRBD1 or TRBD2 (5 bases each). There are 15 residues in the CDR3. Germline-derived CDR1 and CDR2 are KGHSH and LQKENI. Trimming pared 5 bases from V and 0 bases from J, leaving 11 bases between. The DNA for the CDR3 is TGTGCCAGCTCAGCCGGGACCAACTCCTACAATGAGCAGTTCTTC. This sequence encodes CASSAGTNSYNEQFF.

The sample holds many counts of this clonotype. The DNA for the CDR3 is TGTGCCAGCAGTTACTCGGGGGCGCGCGAAGAGACCCAGTACTTC. This encodes CASSYSGAREETQYF. The chain employs TRBV6-5 and TRBJ2-5; TRBD1 might be the D (6 bases). This CDR3 is built from 15 residues. Germline CDR1 is MNHEY and CDR2 is SVGAGI. V lost 0 bases to trimming and J lost 3 bases, with 11 bases between them.

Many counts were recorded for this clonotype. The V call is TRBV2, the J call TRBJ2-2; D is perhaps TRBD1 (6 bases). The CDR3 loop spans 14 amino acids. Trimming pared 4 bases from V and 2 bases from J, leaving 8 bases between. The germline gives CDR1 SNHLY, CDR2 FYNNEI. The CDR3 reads CASSADRNTGELFF. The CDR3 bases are TGTGCCAGCAGTGCGGACAGAAACACCGGGGAGCTGTTTTTT.

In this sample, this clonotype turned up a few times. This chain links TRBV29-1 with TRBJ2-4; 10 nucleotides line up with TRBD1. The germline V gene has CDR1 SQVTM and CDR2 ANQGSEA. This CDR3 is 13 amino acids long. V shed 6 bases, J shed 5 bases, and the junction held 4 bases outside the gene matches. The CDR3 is CSVRTGGENIQYF. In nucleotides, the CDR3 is TGCAGCGTCCGGACAGGGGGGGAAAACATTCAGTACTTC.

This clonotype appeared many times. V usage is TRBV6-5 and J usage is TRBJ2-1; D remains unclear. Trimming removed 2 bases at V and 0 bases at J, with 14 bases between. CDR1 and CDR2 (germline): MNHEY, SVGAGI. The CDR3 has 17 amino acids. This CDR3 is CASSYLGRISSYNEQFF. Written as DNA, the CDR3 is TGTGCCAGCAGTTACCTAGGTCGTATCAGCTCCTACAATGAGCAGTTCTTC.

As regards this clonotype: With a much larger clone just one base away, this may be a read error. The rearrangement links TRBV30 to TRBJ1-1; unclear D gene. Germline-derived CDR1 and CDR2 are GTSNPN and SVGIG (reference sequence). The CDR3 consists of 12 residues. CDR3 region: CTQSGVNTEAFF. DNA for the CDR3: TGTACACAGTCGGGCGTGAACACTGAAGCTTTCTTT.

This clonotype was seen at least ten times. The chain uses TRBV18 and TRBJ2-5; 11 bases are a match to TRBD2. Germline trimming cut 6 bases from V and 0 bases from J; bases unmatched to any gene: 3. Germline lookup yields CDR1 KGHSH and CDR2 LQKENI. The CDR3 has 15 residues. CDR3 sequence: CASSGTSGNQETQYF. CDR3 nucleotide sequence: TGTGCCAGCTCCGGGACTAGCGGAAACCAAGAGACCCAGTACTTC.

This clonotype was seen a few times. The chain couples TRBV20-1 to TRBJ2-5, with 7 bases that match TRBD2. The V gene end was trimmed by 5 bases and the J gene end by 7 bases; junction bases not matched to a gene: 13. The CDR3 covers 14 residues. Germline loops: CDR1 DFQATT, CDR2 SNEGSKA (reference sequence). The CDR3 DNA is TGCAGTGCTGGCTCGGGGGGAATCGTTGGGACCCAGTACTTC. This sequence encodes CSAGSGGIVGTQYF.

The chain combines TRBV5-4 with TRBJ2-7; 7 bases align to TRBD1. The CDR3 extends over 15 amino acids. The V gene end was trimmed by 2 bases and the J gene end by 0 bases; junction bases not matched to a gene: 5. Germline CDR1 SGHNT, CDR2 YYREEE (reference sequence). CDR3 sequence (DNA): TGTGCCAGCAGCTTCCCTGGGACAGCCTCCTACGAGCAGTACTTC. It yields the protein CASSFPGTASYEQYF.

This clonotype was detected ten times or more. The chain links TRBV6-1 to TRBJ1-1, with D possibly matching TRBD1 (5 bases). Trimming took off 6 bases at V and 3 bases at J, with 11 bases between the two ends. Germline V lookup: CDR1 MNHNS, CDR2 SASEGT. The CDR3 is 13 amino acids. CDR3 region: CASRRQTYTEAFF. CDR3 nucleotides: TGTGCCAGCAGACGACAGACGTACACTGAAGCTTTCTTT.

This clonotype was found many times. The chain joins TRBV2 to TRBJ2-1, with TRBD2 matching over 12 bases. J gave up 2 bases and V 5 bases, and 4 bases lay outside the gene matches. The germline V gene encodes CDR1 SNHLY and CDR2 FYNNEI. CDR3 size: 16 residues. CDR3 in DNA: TGTGCCAGCAGTCCGCCTAGCGGGAGGGCCTACAATGAGCAGTTCTTC. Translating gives CASSPPSGRAYNEQFF.